The rows below give T cell receptor beta chains drawn from one sample of a study of regulatory T cells in long-lasting Graves disease. TCRdb re-called the multiplex PCR reads through MiXCR, storing one row per CDR3 protein. In the table there are 400,000 to 450,000 distinct CDR3 sequences, around 22% of which are singletons. The material sequenced was peripheral blood mononuclear cells (PBMCs), taken when the disease was refractory, from a patient treated with antithyroid drugs. The receptors originated from a female donor with Graves disease. Each CDR3 is given with its conserved first and last residue. D genes are given only for firm matches. Rows may omit the clone size; those that give it use once, few, many or a size class.

clone size	V gene	D gene	J gene	CDR3 protein	CDR3 DNA
few	TRBV19	TRBD2	TRBJ2-4	CASSERSSGRAKNIQYF	TGTGCCAGTAGCGAGCGTAGCAGCGGGAGGGCCAAAAACATTCAGTACTTC
few	TRBV5-1	-	TRBJ2-2	CASSLQGRNTGELFF	TGCGCCAGCAGCTTGCAGGGACGAAACACCGGGGAGCTGTTTTTT
-	TRBV28	TRBD2	TRBJ2-1	CASSSGLAEQFF	TGTGCCAGCAGTTCCGGACTAGCTGAGCAGTTCTTC
-	TRBV27	TRBD1	TRBJ1-1	CASGRGQLNTEAFF	TGTGCCAGCGGCCGGGGACAGCTGAACACTGAAGCTTTCTTT
-	TRBV6-1	-	TRBJ1-2	CASSVLYYGYTF	TGTGCCAGCAGCGTCCTTTATTATGGCTACACCTTC
-	TRBV7-3	-	TRBJ2-1	CASSYGLAGTDNEQFF	TGTGCCAGCAGCTATGGACTGGCGGGGACAGACAATGAGCAGTTCTTC
-	TRBV29-1	-	TRBJ1-2	CSGRRNGIHTF	TGCAGCGGGAGAAGGAATGGGATCCACACCTTC
-	TRBV2	-	TRBJ1-1	CASTVTQIRGTEAFF	TGTGCCAGCACCGTGACACAAATTCGGGGCACTGAAGCTTTCTTT
many	TRBV20-1	TRBD2	TRBJ2-7	CSASTREGLADYEQYF	TGCAGTGCTAGTACGAGAGAGGGACTAGCGGACTACGAGCAGTACTTC
many	TRBV12-3/TRBV12-4	-	TRBJ2-7	CASSPGRVSFYEQYF	TGTGCCAGCAGTCCAGGACGGGTTTCATTCTACGAGCAGTACTTC
-	TRBV29-1	-	TRBJ1-5	CSVEGGSSNQPQHF	TGCAGCGTTGAAGGGGGGAGCAGCAATCAGCCCCAGCATTTT
-	TRBV20-1	-	TRBJ2-5	CSAPSISGRRMETQYF	TGCAGTGCTCCAAGTATTTCGGGCCGGAGGATGGAGACCCAGTACTTC
-	TRBV14	TRBD2	TRBJ2-7	CASSGVSGTRSYEQYF	TGTGCCAGCAGTGGTGTATCCGGGACTAGAAGCTACGAGCAGTACTTC
many	TRBV30	-	TRBJ1-2	CAWSAETNHGF	TGTGCCTGGAGTGCGGAGACCAACCACGGCTTC
-	TRBV7-3	TRBD2	TRBJ2-2	CASSLIDGPRGAGELFF	TGTGCCAGCAGCTTAATCGACGGACCCCGGGGGGCCGGGGAGCTGTTTTTT
-	TRBV14	-	TRBJ1-5	CASSHRSGQPQHF	TGTGCCAGCAGCCATAGGTCTGGACAGCCCCAGCATTTT
-	TRBV19	TRBD1	TRBJ2-1	CASSIFGPGQGYNEQFF	TGTGCCAGTAGTATTTTCGGTCCGGGACAGGGGTACAATGAGCAGTTCTTC
-	TRBV6-1	-	TRBJ2-5	CATRGAGEETQYF	TGTGCCACCCGTGGTGCAGGGGAAGAGACCCAGTACTTC
few	TRBV19	TRBD1	TRBJ1-5	CASSIGDSSNQPQHF	TGTGCCAGTAGTATTGGGGACAGTAGCAATCAGCCCCAGCATTTT
-	TRBV5-1	TRBD1	TRBJ2-5	CASSTGGARETQYF	TGCGCCAGCAGCACAGGGGGCGCGAGGGAGACCCAGTACTTC
many	TRBV28	-	TRBJ1-2	CASTMGGANYGYTF	TGTGCCAGCACTATGGGGGGGGCTAACTATGGCTACACCTTC
many	TRBV20-1	-	TRBJ2-2	CSASGNTGELFF	TGCAGTGCCTCAGGGAACACCGGGGAGCTGTTTTTT
many	TRBV29-1	TRBD1	TRBJ1-1	CSVVGGQGLPEAFF	TGCAGCGTTGTTGGGGGACAGGGATTGCCTGAAGCTTTCTTT
few	TRBV7-2	-	TRBJ1-2	CASSPGRGVSYGYTF	TGTGCCAGCAGTCCGGGACGGGGGGTCAGCTATGGCTACACCTTC
many	TRBV29-1	TRBD2	TRBJ2-7	CSVEVWREITYEQYF	TGCAGCGTTGAAGTTTGGCGGGAGATCACCTACGAGCAGTACTTC
few	TRBV9	-	TRBJ1-5	CASNLQGFDQPQHF	TGTGCCAGCAACCTACAGGGTTTCGATCAGCCCCAGCATTTT
many	TRBV28	-	TRBJ1-2	CASSLRAPSDGYTF	TGTGCCAGCAGTTTACGGGCGCCTTCGGATGGCTACACCTTC
many	TRBV28	TRBD1	TRBJ1-2	CASSLPQGFVYGYTF	TGTGCCAGCAGTTTGCCACAGGGGTTCGTCTATGGCTACACCTTC
many	TRBV27	-	TRBJ1-2	CASSLGLGGTYGYTF	TGTGCCAGCAGTTTGGGACTCGGGGGGACCTATGGCTACACCTTC
-	TRBV7-9	-	TRBJ2-5	CASSYQPETQYF	TGTGCCAGCAGCTATCAGCCAGAGACCCAGTACTTC
few	TRBV29-1	-	TRBJ1-1	CSHEGQNTEAFF	TGCAGCCACGAAGGACAGAACACTGAAGCTTTCTTT
-	TRBV7-9	-	TRBJ2-7	CASGDDYEQYF	TGTGCCAGTGGTGATGACTACGAGCAGTACTTC
many	TRBV28	TRBD2	TRBJ2-7	CASSRTSGSIYHEQYF	TGTGCCAGCAGTCGTACTAGCGGGAGTATTTATCACGAGCAGTACTTC
many	TRBV6-5	-	TRBJ1-2	CASSYLGAEGYTF	TGTGCCAGCAGTTACCTGGGGGCTGAGGGCTACACCTTC
-	TRBV15	-	TRBJ2-7	CATSRGPPQTTGDLSSYEQYF	TGTGCCACCAGCAGAGGACCCCCGCAGACTACAGGGGACTTAAGCTCCTACGAGCAGTACTTC
few	TRBV13	TRBD1	TRBJ1-1	CASAQGADTEAFF	TGTGCCAGCGCACAGGGGGCGGACACTGAAGCTTTCTTT
-	TRBV4-2	-	TRBJ2-7	CASSQGRQGGPYEQYF	TGTGCCAGCAGCCAAGGTCGACAGGGAGGCCCCTACGAGCAGTACTTC
few	TRBV29-1	TRBD1	TRBJ1-2	CSVVTGDNYGYTF	TGCAGCGTTGTTACAGGGGACAACTATGGCTACACCTTC
-	TRBV19	-	TRBJ1-5	CATTTGKVYSNQPQHF	TGTGCCACCACGACTGGGAAAGTTTATAGCAATCAGCCCCAGCATTTT
once	TRBV12-3/TRBV12-4	TRBD1	TRBJ1-1	CASSLEWTGGTEAFF	TGTGCCAGCAGCTTAGAGTGGACAGGGGGCACTGAAGCTTTCTTT
few	TRBV7-9	-	TRBJ2-7	CASAGVFSYEQYF	TGTGCCAGCGCCGGAGTTTTCTCCTACGAGCAGTACTTC
few	TRBV7-9	TRBD1	TRBJ2-1	CASSHPRTGKNEQFF	TGTGCCAGCAGCCATCCGAGGACAGGGAAAAATGAGCAGTTCTTC